Reported below is one T cell receptor beta chain. Other nucleotide sequences from this sample produce the same CDR3. CDR3 size: 15 residues. Trimming at V came to 4 bases and at J to 1 base, leaving 2 bases not matched to a gene. CDR1 is MNHEY and CDR2 is SVGAGI in the germline V gene. The sample originates from a study of blood T cell repertoires in COVID-19. The table came from immunoSEQ multiplex PCR; TCRdb's copy has only in-frame clones and leaves some out. The sample comprises 150,000 or so clones, roughly 84% of which are singletons, and around 15% rests with the top ten. The clonotype originates from a man over 45 who had recovered from COVID-19. The material sequenced was PBMCs or T cells enriched from blood (not recorded which). The chain is built from TRBV6-5 and TRBJ1-3; 9 bases match TRBD1. CDR3 DNA: TGTGCCAGCAGTTTACAGGGGGCATCTGGAAACACCATATATTTT. Protein sequence: CASSLQGASGNTIYF.